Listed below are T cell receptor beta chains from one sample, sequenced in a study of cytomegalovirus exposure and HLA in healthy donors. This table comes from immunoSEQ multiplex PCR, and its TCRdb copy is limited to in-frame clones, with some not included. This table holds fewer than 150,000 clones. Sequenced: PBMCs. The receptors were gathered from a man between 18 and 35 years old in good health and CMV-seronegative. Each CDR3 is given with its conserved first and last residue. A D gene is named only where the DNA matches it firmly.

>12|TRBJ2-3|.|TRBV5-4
TGTGCCAGCAGCGCCCGGTCAGATACGCAGTATTTT
CASSARSDTQYF
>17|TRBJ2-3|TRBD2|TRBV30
TGTGCCTGGAGTTGGACTAGCGGGGGGGTGGGCACAGATACGCAGTATTTT
CAWSWTSGGVGTDTQYF
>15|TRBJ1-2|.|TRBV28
TGTGCCAGCAGTTTATTCGGACTGTTACCCTATGGCTACACCTTC
CASSLFGLLPYGYTF
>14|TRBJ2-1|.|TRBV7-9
TGTGCCAGCAGCTTAGCGGCGCTAGCTAATGAGCAGTTCTTC
CASSLAALANEQFF
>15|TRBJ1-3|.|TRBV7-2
TGTGCCAGCAGCTCCTACGGGGGATATGGAAACACCATATATTTT
CASSSYGGYGNTIYF
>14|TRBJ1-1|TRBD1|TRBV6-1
TGTGCCAGCCGGTTCGGGACAGGGGGGTCTGAAGCTTTCTTT
CASRFGTGGSEAFF
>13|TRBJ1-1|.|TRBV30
TGTGCCTGGAGTCGAACAGAGAACACTGAAGCTTTCTTT
CAWSRTENTEAFF
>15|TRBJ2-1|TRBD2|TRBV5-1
TGCGCCAGCAGCTCCGGGACTAACCTCTTCGGTGAGCAGTTCTTC
CASSSGTNLFGEQFF
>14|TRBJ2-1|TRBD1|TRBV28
TGTGCCAGCAGTTTAGGGACAGGGGGCCTTGAGCAGTTCTTC
CASSLGTGGLEQFF
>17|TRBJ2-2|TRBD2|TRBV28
TGTGCCAGCAGTTTCCTCCTAGCGGGAGAGTTGGCCGGGGAGCTGTTTTTT
CASSFLLAGELAGELFF
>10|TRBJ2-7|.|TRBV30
TGTGCCTCCGAGCGGGACAGGACATACTTC
CASERDRTYF
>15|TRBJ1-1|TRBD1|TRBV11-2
TGTGCCAGCAGGTCCCCAGGGGGACAGAACACTGAAGCTTTCTTT
CASRSPGGQNTEAFF
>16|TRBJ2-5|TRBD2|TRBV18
TGTGCCAGCTCACCCACTAGCGGGGGGATACAAGAGACCCAGTACTTC
CASSPTSGGIQETQYF
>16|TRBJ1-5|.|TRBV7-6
TGTGCCAGCAGCTTAGGGCGGCGGGGGGACAATCAGCCCCAGCATTTT
CASSLGRRGDNQPQHF
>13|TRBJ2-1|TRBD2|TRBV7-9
TGTGCCAGCAGCTCCCGGGGAGGGTGGGAGCAGTTCTTC
CASSSRGGWEQFF
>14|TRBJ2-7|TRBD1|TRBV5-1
TGCGCCAGCAGCTTGAGACAGGGGGTCTCCGAGCAGTACTTC
CASSLRQGVSEQYF
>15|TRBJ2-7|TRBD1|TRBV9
TGTGCCAGCAGCGTAGGCGGGACAGGGGCCTACGAGCAGTACTTC
CASSVGGTGAYEQYF
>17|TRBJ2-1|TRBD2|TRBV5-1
TGCGCCAGCAGCCCGCCCCGACTAGCGGGAGGAAACAATGAGCAGTTCTTC
CASSPPRLAGGNNEQFF
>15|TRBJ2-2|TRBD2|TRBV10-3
TGTGCCACCTCCCTAGCGGGGGGTTACACCGGGGAGCTGTTTTTT
CATSLAGGYTGELFF
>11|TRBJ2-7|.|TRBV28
TGTGCCAGCAGCAAACTTTACGAGCAGTACTTC
CASSKLYEQYF
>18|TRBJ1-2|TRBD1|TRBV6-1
TGTGCCAGCAGTGGCCGGGCACAGGGGGCGTCACTTAACTATGGCTACACCTTC
CASSGRAQGASLNYGYTF
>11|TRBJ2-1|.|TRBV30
TGTGCCTGGAGTCCTTTCAATGAGCAGTTCTTC
CAWSPFNEQFF
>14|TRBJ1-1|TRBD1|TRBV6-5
TGTGCCAGCAGCTGGGACAGAGGGAACACTGAAGCTTTCTTT
CASSWDRGNTEAFF
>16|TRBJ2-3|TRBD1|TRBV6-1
TGTGCCAGCAGTGCCTCGACAGGGGGCTTCACAGATACGCAGTATTTT
CASSASTGGFTDTQYF
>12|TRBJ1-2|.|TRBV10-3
TGTGCCATCAGTTTCGGGACTGCAGGCTACACCTTC
CAISFGTAGYTF
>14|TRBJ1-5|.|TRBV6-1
TGTGCCAGCGTAGGAGGGGCGAGCAATCAGCCCCAGCATTTT
CASVGGASNQPQHF
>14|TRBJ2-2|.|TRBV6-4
TGTGCCAGCAGTGTGGACGGGATCTCCGGGGAGCTGTTTTTT
CASSVDGISGELFF
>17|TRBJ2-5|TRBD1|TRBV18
TGTGCCAGCTCACCAGCTATATCCGACAGGGTGGACGAGACCCAGTACTTC
CASSPAISDRVDETQYF
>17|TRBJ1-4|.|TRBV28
TGTGCCAGCAGTTTATACCGACAGGTCGCAACTAATGAAAAACTGTTTTTT
CASSLYRQVATNEKLFF
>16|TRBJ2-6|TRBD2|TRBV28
TGTGCCAGCAGTTCGGGCGGGAGCTCTGGGGCCAACGTCCTGACTTTC
CASSSGGSSGANVLTF
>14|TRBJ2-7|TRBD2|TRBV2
TGTGCCAGCAGGGCTAGCGGGGGGACCTACGAGCAGTACTTC
CASRASGGTYEQYF
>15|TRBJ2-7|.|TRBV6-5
TGTGCCAGCAGTTCATCGACAGGACACTCCTACGAGCAGTACTTC
CASSSSTGHSYEQYF
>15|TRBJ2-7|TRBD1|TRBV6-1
TGTGCCAGCAATACGTACGGGACAGGGGTCTACGAGCAGTACTTC
CASNTYGTGVYEQYF
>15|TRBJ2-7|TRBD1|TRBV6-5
TGTGCCAGCACCCCAGGGGGCTTCAGGTCCTACGAGCAGTACTTC
CASTPGGFRSYEQYF
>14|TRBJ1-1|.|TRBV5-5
TGTGCCAGCAGCTTGGCCGACCAGGGCACTGAAGCTTTCTTT
CASSLADQGTEAFF
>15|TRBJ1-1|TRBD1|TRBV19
TGTGCCAGTAGTACGTGGGACAGGGGGAACACTGAAGCTTTCTTT
CASSTWDRGNTEAFF
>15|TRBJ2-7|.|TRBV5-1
TGCGCCAGCAGCTTGAGTGTCGGGAGCTCCTACGAGCAGTACTTC
CASSLSVGSSYEQYF